One sample yielded the 32 T cell receptor beta chains listed below, sequenced in a study of neurological immune-mediated disorders. TCRdb re-called the 5' RACE reads with MiXCR, one entry per CDR3 protein. The sample includes approximately 100,000 distinct CDR3 sequences, 3.5% seen only once; the top ten take around 6%. The sequenced sample was PBMCs. The receptors come from a woman in her late teens or twenties with multiple sclerosis.

This clonotype occurred many times. The chain has TRBV5-5 and TRBJ2-1; TRBD1 might be the D (5 bases). Germline V gene sequence: CDR1 SGHKS, CDR2 YYEKEE (reference sequence). The CDR3 is 11 amino acids. V was clipped by 4 bases and J by 12 bases, with 11 bases between them. The CDR3 DNA reads TGTGCCAGCAGCCGGACAAAGAGGCAGTTCTTC. Translated, it gives CASSRTKRQFF.

This clonotype was found many times. CDR3 bases: TGCGCCAGCAGCTCCGGACTAGCGGGGGCTTCGACCACAGATACGCAGTATTTT. Its protein product is CASSSGLAGASTTDTQYF. The chain combines TRBV5-1 with TRBJ2-3; 13 bases line up with TRBD2. In germline, CDR1 is SGHRS, CDR2 YFSETQ. The V segment lost 3 bases and the J segment 2 bases; nucleotides outside the gene matches: 9. This CDR3 is built from 18 residues.

The table lists this clonotype with many counts. The chain has TRBV6-5 and TRBJ2-7; the match to TRBD2 covers 9 bases. Germline V CDR1 and CDR2: MNHEY, SVGAGI. The CDR3 contains 15 residues. J gave up 5 bases and V 6 bases, and 11 bases lay outside the gene matches. CDR3 nucleotides: TGTGCCAGCAGCCGAATTAGCGGGAGTCAGAACGAGCAGTACTTC. This translates into CASSRISGSQNEQYF.

This clonotype was recorded at least ten times. This rearrangement joins TRBV20-1 to TRBJ2-1; no clear D gene. This CDR3 has 15 residues. Germline CDR1 and CDR2: DFQATT and SNEGSKA (reference sequence). V lost 1 base, J lost 3 bases, and 13 bases lay in between. For the CDR3, the DNA is TGCAGTGCTAGAGCTGAGGCCTTCTACTACAATGAGCAGTTCTTC. It encodes CSARAEAFYYNEQFF.

Notes on this clonotype: This may be a read error: a much more frequent sequence differs by one nucleotide. This sequence joins TRBV7-3 and TRBJ2-2; a possible D gene is TRBD2 (5 bases). Looked up from germline, CDR1 is SGHTA and CDR2 is FQGTGA. The CDR3 is 12 amino acids. This chain's CDR3 is CASSSYTGDLFF. CDR3 DNA sequence: TGTGCCAGCAGCTCTTATACCGGGGATCTGTTTTTT.

This clonotype has a count of ten or more. This rearrangement joins TRBV4-1 to TRBJ1-2; D ambiguous. Trimming took 1 base from V and 11 from J, leaving 14 bases between them. CDR1 and CDR2 from the germline V gene are MGHRA and YSYEKL. The CDR3 length is 13 residues. CDR3 region: CASSQVHRGFYTF. The CDR3 nucleotides read TGCGCCAGCAGCCAAGTCCATCGGGGATTTTACACCTTC.

This clonotype has at least ten counts. The chain joins TRBV20-1 to TRBJ2-7; TRBD2 agrees at 7 bases. Losses at the gene ends were 1 base for V and 2 bases for J; bases not matched to a gene: 8. Per the germline V gene, CDR1 is DFQATT and CDR2 is SNEGSKA (reference sequence). The CDR3 contains 15 residues. The CDR3 nucleotides are TGCAGTGCTAGAGTCCCTAGCGGAAGTGCCTACGAGCAGTACTTC. Translating it yields CSARVPSGSAYEQYF.

Points on this clonotype: A much more abundant neighbour one base away suggests this may be a read error. V usage is TRBV2 and J usage is TRBJ1-2, with a possible D match to TRBD1 (5 bases). V lost 7 bases, J lost 4 bases, and 16 bases lay in between. The germline gives CDR1 SNHLY, CDR2 FYNNEI. This CDR3 comprises 14 residues. The CDR3 reads CASTKGALLYGYTF. CDR3 in DNA: TGTGCCAGCACAAAAGGGGCCTTACTCTATGGCTACACCTTC.

This clonotype showed up many times. This sequence joins TRBV3-1 and TRBJ2-3, with D possibly being TRBD2 (6 bases). The CDR3 has 16 residues. CDR1 is LGHDT, CDR2 YNNKEL, per germline (reference sequence). The V end was cut by 4 bases, the J end by 0 bases, with 14 bases between. CDR3 DNA sequence: TGTGCCAGCAGCCGGAGGGCCTTTGAAAGCACAGATACGCAGTATTTT. Its translation: CASSRRAFESTDTQYF.

This clonotype was detected only a few times. A clone one base away is much larger, so this may be a read error. The CDR3 loop is CVSSPGQGALNEQFF. The CDR3, as DNA: TGTGTCAGCAGCCCGGGACAGGGGGCGTTGAATGAGCAGTTCTTC. The rearrangement links TRBV14 to TRBJ2-1, with TRBD1 matching over 12 bases. The CDR3 length is 15 residues. In germline, CDR1 is SGHDN, CDR2 FVKESK.

This clonotype was seen repeatedly, ten times or more. The chain recombines TRBV5-1 with TRBJ1-2; D perhaps matches TRBD1 (6 bases). V was trimmed by 3 bases and J by 7 bases, leaving 13 bases between them. The CDR3 length is 13 residues. Germline loops: CDR1 SGHRS, CDR2 YFSETQ. The CDR3 protein is CASSSQGDRGYTF. DNA of the CDR3: TGCGCCAGCAGCTCACAGGGCGATCGTGGCTACACCTTC.

In its sample, this clonotype was seen many times. J is TRBJ2-2 and V is TRBV4-1, with TRBD2 as a possible D gene (6 bases). Germline CDR1 reads MGHRA; CDR2 reads YSYEKL. V shed 1 base and J shed 3 bases, with 12 bases lying between them. The CDR3 is 16 residues long. CDR3 region: CASSQADYGDTGELFF. The CDR3 DNA follows: TGCGCCAGCAGCCAAGCGGACTACGGAGACACCGGGGAGCTGTTTTTT.

Many counts were recorded for this clonotype. The chain combines TRBV15 with TRBJ1-5, with D unclear. Between the trimmed V and J ends, which lost 0 bases and 6 bases, there was a span of 6 bases. This CDR3 is 13 amino acids long. Germline V gene data show CDR1 as LNHNV and CDR2 as YYDKDF (reference sequence). This chain's CDR3 is CATSRELIQPQHF. The CDR3 nucleotides are TGTGCCACCAGCAGAGAATTAATTCAGCCCCAGCATTTT.

The chain recombines TRBV7-9 with TRBJ1-2; D is unresolved. V was cut by 3 bases and J by 4 bases, with 9 bases left in between. Germline V gene lookup returns CDR1 SEHNR and CDR2 FQNEAQ (reference sequence). The CDR3 sequence is 13 residues long. The CDR3 DNA follows: TGTGCCAGCAGCTTTATGAATCTCTATGGCTACACCTTC. This translates into CASSFMNLYGYTF.

In its sample, this clonotype was seen many times. The chain combines TRBV7-9 with TRBJ2-3, with TRBD1 as a possible D gene (6 bases). The CDR3 runs 12 residues. Germline V lookup: CDR1 SEHNR, CDR2 FQNEAQ (reference sequence). With 4 bases removed from V and 5 bases from J, the gap between germline ends came to 7 bases. The CDR3 sequence: CASSSQGDTQYF. The CDR3 DNA is TGTGCCAGCAGCTCACAGGGAGATACGCAGTATTTT.

This clonotype showed up many times. The chain has TRBV7-9 and TRBJ1-2; 9 bases fit TRBD1. The germline V gene encodes CDR1 SEHNR and CDR2 FQNEAQ (reference sequence). The CDR3 is made up of 15 amino acids. The junction had 13 bases not matched to a gene; V was cut back by 4 bases and J by 10 bases. The CDR3 region has the DNA TGTGCCAGCAGCTCCAGAGCCGGGACAGGGACTTACTACACCTTC. Translating it yields CASSSRAGTGTYYTF.

This clonotype was counted at least ten times. J is TRBJ1-2 and V is TRBV6-5; D is unresolved. This CDR3 contains 15 residues. The V end lost 0 bases, the J end lost 1 base, and 9 bases lay between the germline ends. Germline V gene lookup returns CDR1 MNHEY and CDR2 SVGAGI. For the CDR3, the DNA is TGTGCCAGCAGTTACTCGGACGGAAATAACTATGGCTACACCTTC. It yields the protein CASSYSDGNNYGYTF.

In its sample, this clonotype was seen many times. The V call is TRBV11-2, the J call TRBJ2-1; 7 nucleotides line up with TRBD1. The V and J ends lost 3 bases and 2 bases, in that order; junction bases with no gene match: 1. Per the germline V gene, CDR1 is SGHAT and CDR2 is FQNNGV. The CDR3 has 14 residues. CDR3 in amino acids: CASSFDRAYNEQFF. The CDR3 DNA follows: TGTGCCAGCAGCTTCGACAGGGCCTACAATGAGCAGTTCTTC. Filled out from reference TRBV11-2 and TRBJ2-1, the complete variable domain reads EAGVAQSPRYKIIEKRQSVAFWCNPISGHATLYWYQQILGQGPKLLIQFQNNGVVDDSQLPKDRFSAERLKGVDSTLKIQPAKLEDSAVYLCASSFDRAYNEQFFGPGTRLTVL.

In its sample, this clonotype was seen many times. This sequence joins TRBV7-8 and TRBJ2-2; 8 nucleotides agree with TRBD2. The germline gives CDR1 SGHVS, CDR2 FQNEAQ. The length of the CDR3 is 18 residues. The V gene end was trimmed by 6 bases and the J gene end by 0 bases; junction bases not matched to a gene: 12. The CDR3 region is CASRPGLGEFANTGELFF. The DNA of the CDR3 is TGTGCCAGCAGGCCGGGACTAGGGGAATTCGCGAACACCGGGGAGCTGTTTTTT. The variable domain in full, completed from reference TRBV7-8 and TRBJ2-2, reads GAGVSQSPRYKVAKRGQDVALRCDPISGHVSLFWYQQALGQGPEFLTYFQNEAQLDKSGLPSDRFFAERPEGSVSTLKIQRTQQEDSAVYLCASRPGLGEFANTGELFFGEGSRLTVL.

In this sample, this clonotype turned up many times. V usage is TRBV20-1 and J usage is TRBJ1-5, with TRBD1 identical over 8 bases. The CDR3 consists of 14 residues. J lost 5 bases, V lost 5 bases, and 8 bases had no gene match. The germline gives CDR1 DFQATT, CDR2 SNEGSKA (reference sequence). CDR3 loop: CSASNGQGDQPQHF. In nucleotides, the CDR3 is TGCAGTGCTTCCAACGGACAGGGCGATCAGCCCCAGCATTTT.

This clonotype has a count of ten or more. The V gene is TRBV7-9, the J gene TRBJ1-2; D is perhaps TRBD1 (6 bases). The germline V gene encodes CDR1 SEHNR and CDR2 FQNEAQ (reference sequence). The CDR3 contains 14 residues. With 5 bases removed from V and 1 base from J, the gap between germline ends came to 11 bases. CDR3 in DNA: TGTGCCAGCAGCGACGGGACACTTAACTATGGCTACACCTTC. Its translation: CASSDGTLNYGYTF.

This clonotype was counted ten times or more. V gene TRBV7-9 combines with J gene TRBJ2-3, with 9 bases aligning to TRBD2. J lost 1 base, V lost 5 bases, and 4 bases had no gene match. The CDR3 runs to 15 residues. Germline V gene sequence: CDR1 SEHNR, CDR2 FQNEAQ (reference sequence). The CDR3 DNA reads TGTGCCAGCAGCCCAAGACTAGCGGGCACAGATACGCAGTATTTT. Its protein product is CASSPRLAGTDTQYF.

This clonotype was counted many times. V and J are TRBV15 and TRBJ1-6; TRBD1 aligns across 7 bases. V trimming: 3 bases; J trimming: 5 bases; junction bases outside the gene matches: 4. The germline V gene has CDR1 LNHNV and CDR2 YYDKDF (reference sequence). The CDR3 totals 15 residues. CDR3 nucleotides: TGTGCCACCAGCAGGAGACAGGGAAATAATTCACCCCTCCACTTT. Translation gives CATSRRQGNNSPLHF.

Ten or more counts support this clonotype. The chain employs TRBV5-1 and TRBJ2-3, with D possibly being TRBD2 (7 bases). Germline V CDR1 and CDR2: SGHRS, YFSETQ. CDR3 length: 16 amino acids. Trimming pared 2 bases from V and 3 bases from J, leaving 16 bases between. The CDR3 is CASSLNRGAGTDTQYF. CDR3 DNA sequence: TGCGCCAGCAGCTTAAACCGGGGGGCCGGGACAGATACGCAGTATTTT.

This clonotype was detected only a few times. The chain links TRBV20-1 to TRBJ2-3; maybe TRBD1 (5 bases). The CDR3 runs to 15 residues. The germline V gene encodes CDR1 DFQATT and CDR2 SNEGSKA (reference sequence). Trimming removed 6 bases from V and 2 bases from J, with 18 bases in between. Written as DNA, the CDR3 is TGCAGTGCCACTGTTGGGCAGGGTCTCACAGATACGCAGTATTTT. Translation gives CSATVGQGLTDTQYF.

V is TRBV7-9 and J is TRBJ1-1; D is perhaps TRBD1 (6 bases). Trimming shortened V by 4 bases and J by 4 bases, and 13 bases separated the two germline ends. The CDR3 runs to 14 residues. Germline lookup yields CDR1 SEHNR and CDR2 FQNEAQ (reference sequence). DNA of the CDR3: TGTGCCAGCAGCTCCCAGGGGTTTGGCACTGAAGCTTTCTTT. This sequence encodes CASSSQGFGTEAFF.

The table lists this clonotype with many counts. CDR3 sequence reads: CASSSTSGPLPNEQFF. CDR3 DNA sequence: TGTGCCAGCAGCTCGACTAGCGGGCCCCTACCGAATGAGCAGTTCTTC. The rearrangement links TRBV7-9 to TRBJ2-1; TRBD2 agrees at 10 bases. The CDR3 is made up of 16 amino acids. CDR1 and CDR2 (germline): SEHNR, FQNEAQ (reference sequence). Trimming removed 4 bases from V and 7 bases from J; junction bases left unmatched: 10.

This clonotype was recorded many times. The genes are TRBV20-1 and TRBJ2-4; possibly TRBD1 or TRBD2 for D (5 bases each). This CDR3 comprises 14 residues. Trimming pared 3 bases from V and 4 bases from J, leaving 13 bases between. Germline CDR1 reads DFQATT; CDR2 reads SNEGSKA (reference sequence). CDR3 protein: CSARAGTGKNIQYF. CDR3 in DNA: TGCAGTGCTAGGGCCGGGACGGGAAAAAACATTCAGTACTTC.

Many counts were recorded for this clonotype. This chain uses TRBV12-3 or TRBV12-4 with TRBJ1-2, with TRBD1 as a possible D gene (5 bases). V lost 6 bases to trimming and J lost 7 bases, with 18 bases between them. CDR3 length equals 14 residues. The CDR3 coding sequence is TGTGCCAGCAGCCCGCCCGGGACTTCGGGTGGCTACACCTTC. This translates into CASSPPGTSGGYTF.

This clonotype was recorded many times. V and J are TRBV7-2 and TRBJ2-7; 11 nucleotides align to TRBD2. The CDR3 contains 16 residues. Germline lookup yields CDR1 SGHTA and CDR2 FQGNSA. Losses at the gene ends were 4 bases for V and 5 bases for J; bases not matched to a gene: 10. CDR3 amino acids: CASSSTRLAGGNEQYF. The CDR3 DNA reads TGTGCCAGCAGCTCCACGAGGCTAGCGGGAGGCAACGAGCAGTACTTC.

Many counts were recorded for this clonotype. The V and J genes are TRBV7-8 and TRBJ1-1; no firm D call. V gave up 1 base and J gave up 3 bases, with 12 bases separating them. The germline gives CDR1 SGHVS, CDR2 FQNEAQ. The CDR3 runs to 15 residues. The DNA for the CDR3 is TGTGCCAGCAGCTTAGATGCGGGGAAGTACACTGAAGCTTTCTTT. Translated: CASSLDAGKYTEAFF. The variable domain in full, with the rest retrieved from reference TRBV7-8 and TRBJ1-1, is GAGVSQSPRYKVAKRGQDVALRCDPISGHVSLFWYQQALGQGPEFLTYFQNEAQLDKSGLPSDRFFAERPEGSVSTLKIQRTQQEDSAVYLCASSLDAGKYTEAFFGQGTRLTVV.

Many counts were recorded for this clonotype. This chain links TRBV5-1 with TRBJ1-2; 9 bases match TRBD1. The germline gives CDR1 SGHRS, CDR2 YFSETQ. Trimming cost V 1 base and J 8 bases; bases outside gene matches: 6. This CDR3 comprises 14 residues. For the CDR3, the DNA is TGCGCCAGCAGCTTGCTCGGGACAGGGAAAGGCTACACCTTC. Protein: CASSLLGTGKGYTF. Full variable domain (rest looked up from reference TRBV5-1 and TRBJ1-2): KAGVTQTPRYLIKTRGQQVTLSCSPISGHRSVSWYQQTPGQGLQFLFEYFSETQRNKGNFPGRFSGRQFSNSRSEMNVSTLELGDSALYLCASSLLGTGKGYTFGSGTRLTVV.